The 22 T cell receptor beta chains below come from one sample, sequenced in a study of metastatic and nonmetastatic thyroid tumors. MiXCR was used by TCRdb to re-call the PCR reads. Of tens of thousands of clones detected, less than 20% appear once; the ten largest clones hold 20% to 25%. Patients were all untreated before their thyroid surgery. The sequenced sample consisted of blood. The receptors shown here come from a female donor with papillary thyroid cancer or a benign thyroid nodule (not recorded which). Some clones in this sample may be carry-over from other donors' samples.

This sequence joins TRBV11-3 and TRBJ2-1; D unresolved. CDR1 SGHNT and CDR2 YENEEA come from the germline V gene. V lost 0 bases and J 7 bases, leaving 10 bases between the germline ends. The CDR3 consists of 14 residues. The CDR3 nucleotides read TGTGCCAGCAGCTTAGATCTGTCAGAAAATGAGCAGTTCTTC. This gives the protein CASSLDLSENEQFF.

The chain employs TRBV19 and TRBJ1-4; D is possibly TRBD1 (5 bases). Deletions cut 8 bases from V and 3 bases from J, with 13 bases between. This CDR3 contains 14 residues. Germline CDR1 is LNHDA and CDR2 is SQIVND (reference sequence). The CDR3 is CASSTPGANEKLFF. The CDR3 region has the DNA TGTGCCAGTTCCACACCGGGGGCTAATGAAAAACTGTTTTTT.

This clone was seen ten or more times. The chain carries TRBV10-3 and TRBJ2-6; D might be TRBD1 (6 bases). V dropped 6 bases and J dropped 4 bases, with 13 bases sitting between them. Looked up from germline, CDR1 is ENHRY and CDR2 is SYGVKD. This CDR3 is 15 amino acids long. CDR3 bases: TGTGCCATCAGAAAGACAGGTACAGGGGCCAACGTCCTGACTTTC. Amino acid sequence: CAIRKTGTGANVLTF.

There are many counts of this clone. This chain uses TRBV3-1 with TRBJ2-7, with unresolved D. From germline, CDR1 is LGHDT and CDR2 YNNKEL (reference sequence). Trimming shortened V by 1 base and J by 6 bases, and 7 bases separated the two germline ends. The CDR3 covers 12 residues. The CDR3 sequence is CASSQVQSEQYF. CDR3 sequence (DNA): TGTGCCAGCAGCCAAGTTCAGTCCGAGCAGTACTTC.

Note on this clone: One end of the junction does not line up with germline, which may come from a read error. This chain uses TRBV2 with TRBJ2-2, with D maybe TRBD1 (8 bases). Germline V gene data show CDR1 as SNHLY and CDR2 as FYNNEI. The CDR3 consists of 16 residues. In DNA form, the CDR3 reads TGTGCCAGCATGGGGATGGACAGGGCGTTAAGCGGGGAGCCGTTTTTT. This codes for CASMGMDRALSGEPFF. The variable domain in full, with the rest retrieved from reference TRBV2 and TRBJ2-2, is EPEVTQTPSHQVTQMGQEVILRCVPISNHLYFYWYRQILGQKVEFLVSFYNNEISEKSEIFDDQFSVERPDGSNFTLKIRSTKLEDSAMYFCASMGMDRALSGEPFFGEGSRLTVL.

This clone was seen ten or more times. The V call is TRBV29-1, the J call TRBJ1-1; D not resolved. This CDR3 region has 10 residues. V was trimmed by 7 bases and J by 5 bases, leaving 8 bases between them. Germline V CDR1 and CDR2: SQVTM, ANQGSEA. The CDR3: CSGSTTEAFF. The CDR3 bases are TGCAGCGGTAGTACGACTGAAGCTTTCTTT.

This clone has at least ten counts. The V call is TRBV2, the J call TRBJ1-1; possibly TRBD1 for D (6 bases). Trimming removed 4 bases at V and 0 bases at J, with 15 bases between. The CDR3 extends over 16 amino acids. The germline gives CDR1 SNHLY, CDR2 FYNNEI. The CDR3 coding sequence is TGTGCCAGCAGTGGGGGGACAACCGCCGTGAACACTGAAGCTTTCTTT. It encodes CASSGGTTAVNTEAFF.

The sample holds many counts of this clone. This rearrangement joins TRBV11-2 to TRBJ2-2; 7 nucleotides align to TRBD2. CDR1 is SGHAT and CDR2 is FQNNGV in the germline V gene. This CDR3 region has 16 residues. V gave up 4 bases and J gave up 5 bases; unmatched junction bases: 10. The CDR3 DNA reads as TGTGCCAGCAGCTCGGGACTAACTTCCCGTACCGGGGAGCTGTTTTTT. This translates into CASSSGLTSRTGELFF.

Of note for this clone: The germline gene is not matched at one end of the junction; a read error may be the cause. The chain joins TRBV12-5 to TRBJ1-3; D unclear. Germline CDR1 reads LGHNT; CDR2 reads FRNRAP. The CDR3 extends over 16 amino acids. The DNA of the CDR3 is TGTGCTAGTGGTTTGGTACTGGGGAACTCTGGAAACACGATATCTTTT. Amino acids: CASGLVLGNSGNTISF.

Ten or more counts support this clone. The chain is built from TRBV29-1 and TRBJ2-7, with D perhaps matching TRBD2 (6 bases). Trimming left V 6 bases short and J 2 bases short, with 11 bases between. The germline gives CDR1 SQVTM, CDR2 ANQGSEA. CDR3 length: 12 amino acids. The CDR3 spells CSVVTSTYEQYF. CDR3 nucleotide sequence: TGCAGCGTGGTAACTAGCACCTACGAGCAGTACTTC.

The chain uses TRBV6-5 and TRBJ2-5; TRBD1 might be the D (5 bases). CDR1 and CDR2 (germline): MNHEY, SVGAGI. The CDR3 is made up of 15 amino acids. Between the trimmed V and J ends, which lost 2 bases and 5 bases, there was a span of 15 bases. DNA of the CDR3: TGTGCCAGCAGTTACCCGGCGCAGGGCAGTGAGACCCAGTACTTC. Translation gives CASSYPAQGSETQYF.

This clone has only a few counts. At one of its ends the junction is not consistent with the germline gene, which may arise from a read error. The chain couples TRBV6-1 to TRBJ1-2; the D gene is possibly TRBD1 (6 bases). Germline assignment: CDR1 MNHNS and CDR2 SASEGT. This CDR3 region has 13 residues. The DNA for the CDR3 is TGTGCCAGCAGCCTACAGGGCAACTATTGCTACACCTTC. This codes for CASSLQGNYCYTF.

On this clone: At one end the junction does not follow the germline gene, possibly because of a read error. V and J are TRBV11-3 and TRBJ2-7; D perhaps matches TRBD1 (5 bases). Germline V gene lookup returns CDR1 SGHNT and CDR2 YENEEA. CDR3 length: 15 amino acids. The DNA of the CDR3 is TGTGCCCGCAGCCCCCTGTTGGGTAGGGGCTACGAGCAGTACTTC. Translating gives CARSPLLGRGYEQYF.

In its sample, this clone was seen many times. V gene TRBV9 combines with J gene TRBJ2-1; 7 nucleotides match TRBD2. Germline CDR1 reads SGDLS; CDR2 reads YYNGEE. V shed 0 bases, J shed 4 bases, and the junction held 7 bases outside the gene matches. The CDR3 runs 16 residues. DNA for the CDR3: TGTGCCAGCAGCGTAGAACAGCGGGGTCCTTACAATGAGCAGTTCTTC. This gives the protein CASSVEQRGPYNEQFF.

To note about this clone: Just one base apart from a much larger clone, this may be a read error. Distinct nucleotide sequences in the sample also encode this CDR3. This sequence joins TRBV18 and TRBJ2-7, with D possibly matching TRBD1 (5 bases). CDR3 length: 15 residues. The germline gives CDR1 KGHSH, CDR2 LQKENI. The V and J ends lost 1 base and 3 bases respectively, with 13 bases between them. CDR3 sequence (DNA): TGTGCCAGCTCACCACGGCATGACAGACTCTACGAGCAGTACTTC. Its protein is CASSPRHDRLYEQYF. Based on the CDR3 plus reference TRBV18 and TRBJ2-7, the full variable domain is NAGVMQNPRHLVRRRGQEARLRCSPMKGHSHVYWYRQLPEEGLKFMVYLQKENIIDESGMPKERFSAEFPKEGPSILRIQQVVRGDSAAYFCASSPRHDRLYEQYFGPGTRLTVT.

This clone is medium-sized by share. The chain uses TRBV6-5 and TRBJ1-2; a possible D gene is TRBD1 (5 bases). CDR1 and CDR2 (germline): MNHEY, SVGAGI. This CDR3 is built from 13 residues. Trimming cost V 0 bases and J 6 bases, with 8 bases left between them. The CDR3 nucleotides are TGTGCCAGCAGTTACTCGAGAGGGGATGGCTACACCTTC. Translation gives CASSYSRGDGYTF.

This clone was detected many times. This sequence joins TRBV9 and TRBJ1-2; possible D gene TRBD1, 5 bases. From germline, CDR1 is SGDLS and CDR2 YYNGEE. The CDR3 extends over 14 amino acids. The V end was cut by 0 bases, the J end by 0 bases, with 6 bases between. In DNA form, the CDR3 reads TGTGCCAGCAGCGTAGCAGGGCCTAACTATGGCTACACCTTC. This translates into CASSVAGPNYGYTF.

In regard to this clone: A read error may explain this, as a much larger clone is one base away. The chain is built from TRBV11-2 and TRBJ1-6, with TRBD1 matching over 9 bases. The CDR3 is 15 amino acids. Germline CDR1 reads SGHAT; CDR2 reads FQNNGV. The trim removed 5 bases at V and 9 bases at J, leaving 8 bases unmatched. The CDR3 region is CASSTGTGQFSPLHF. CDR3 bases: TGTGCCAGCAGCACAGGGACAGGGCAATTTTCACCCCTCCACTTT.

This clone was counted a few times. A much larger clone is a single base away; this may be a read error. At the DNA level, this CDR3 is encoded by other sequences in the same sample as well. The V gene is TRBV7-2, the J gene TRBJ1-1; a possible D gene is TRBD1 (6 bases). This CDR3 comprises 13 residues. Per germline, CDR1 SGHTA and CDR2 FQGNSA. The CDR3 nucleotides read TGTGCCAGTAGCTCACAGGGTAACACTGAAGCTTTCTTT. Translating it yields CASSSQGNTEAFF.

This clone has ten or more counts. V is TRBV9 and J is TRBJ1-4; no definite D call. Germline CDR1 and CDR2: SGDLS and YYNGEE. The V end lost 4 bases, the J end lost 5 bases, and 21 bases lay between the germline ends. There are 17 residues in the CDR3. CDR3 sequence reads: CASSPLEGRPLNEKLFF. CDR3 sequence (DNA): TGTGCCAGCAGCCCCCTGGAGGGCCGCCCGCTAAATGAAAAACTGTTTTTT.

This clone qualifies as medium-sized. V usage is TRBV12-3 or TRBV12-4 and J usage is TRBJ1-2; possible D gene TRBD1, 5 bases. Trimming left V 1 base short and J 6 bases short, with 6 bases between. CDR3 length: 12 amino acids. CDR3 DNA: TGTGCCAGCAGTTTAGGGGGGGATGGCTACACCTTC. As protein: CASSLGGDGYTF.

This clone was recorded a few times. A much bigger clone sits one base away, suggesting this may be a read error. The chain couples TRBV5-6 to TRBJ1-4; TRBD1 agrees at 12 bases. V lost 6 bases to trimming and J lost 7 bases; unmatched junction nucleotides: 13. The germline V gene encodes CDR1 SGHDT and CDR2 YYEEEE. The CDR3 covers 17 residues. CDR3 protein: CASILWSAGQGAEKLFF. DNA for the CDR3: TGTGCCAGCATCTTATGGAGTGCGGGACAGGGGGCTGAAAAACTGTTTTTT.